What follows are 9 T cell receptor beta chains derived from one specimen sequenced in a study of blood T cell repertoires in COVID-19. Method: immunoSEQ multiplex PCR; TCRdb's copy keeps in-frame clones and lacks some. The table has 300,000 to 400,000 clones, 87% seen once. Sample: peripheral blood. The receptor source for this set is a woman aged 55 to 70 with COVID-19, enrolled during active disease.

The count of this clone is one. The J gene is TRBJ1-2, the V gene TRBV24-1, with TRBD1 matching 11 bases. Germline loops: CDR1 KGHDR, CDR2 SFDVKD. The CDR3 runs to 18 residues. With 4 bases clipped from V and 5 bases from J, the junction kept 14 bases outside the gene matches. The CDR3 DNA follows: TGTGCCACCAGTGACTCCCGGACAGGGGGCTTGAGTAGGTATGGCTACACCTTC. Its translation is CATSDSRTGGLSRYGYTF.

V usage is TRBV7-9 and J usage is TRBJ1-1; no reliable D call. This CDR3 contains 13 residues. Trimming removed 4 bases at V and 2 bases at J, with 8 bases between. Germline lookup yields CDR1 SEHNR and CDR2 FQNEAQ (reference sequence). CDR3 loop: CASSWPRNTEAFF. CDR3 DNA sequence: TGTGCCAGCAGCTGGCCCAGAAACACTGAAGCTTTCTTT. The variable domain in full, completed from reference TRBV7-9 and TRBJ1-1, reads DTGVSQNPRHKITKRGQNVTFRCDPISEHNRLYWYRQTLGQGPEFLTYFQNEAQLEKSRLLSDRFSAERPKGSFSTLEIQRTEQGDSAMYLCASSWPRNTEAFFGQGTRLTVV.

There are a few counts of this clone. This rearrangement joins TRBV11-2 to TRBJ1-3; TRBD1 matches 7 bases. Germline trimming cut 0 bases from V and 5 bases from J; bases unmatched to any gene: 4. Per germline, CDR1 SGHAT and CDR2 FQNNGV. The CDR3 is made up of 15 amino acids. The CDR3 region is CASSLERDSRNTIYF. CDR3 DNA: TGTGCCAGCAGCTTAGAGCGGGACAGTAGAAACACCATATATTTT.

The genes are TRBV24-1 and TRBJ2-7; weak D call: TRBD2 (7 bases). V lost 2 bases, J lost 6 bases, and 13 bases lay in between. The CDR3 length is 14 residues. The germline CDR1 and CDR2 sequences are KGHDR and SFDVKD. In DNA, the CDR3 is TGTGCCACCAGTGATTCGGGGGAGGGGGGCGAGCAGTACTTC. It yields the protein CATSDSGEGGEQYF.

The CDR3 loop is CASSPMWGGEQYF. The CDR3 DNA sequence: TGTGCCAGCAGTCCTATGTGGGGGGGCGAGCAGTACTTC. The chain couples TRBV27 to TRBJ2-7, with 7 nucleotides matching TRBD2. Germline V gene data show CDR1 as MNHEY and CDR2 as SMNVEV (reference sequence). The CDR3 loop spans 13 amino acids. V lost 5 bases and J lost 6; bases outside the gene matches: 7.

The gene calls are TRBV7-3 and TRBJ2-7; tentative D call: TRBD1 (6 bases). Germline loops: CDR1 SGHTA, CDR2 FQGTGA. The CDR3 is 16 residues long. V dropped 2 bases and J dropped 3 bases, with 17 bases sitting between them. The CDR3: CASSLGQPHTNYEQYF. The CDR3 nucleotides are TGTGCCAGCAGCTTAGGACAGCCCCATACCAACTACGAGCAGTACTTC.

This clone has just one count. The V call is TRBV7-2, the J call TRBJ1-1; 7 bases map to TRBD1. This CDR3 contains 13 residues. Trimming at V came to 7 bases and at J to 5 bases, leaving 7 bases not matched to a gene. The V gene's germline CDR1 is SGHTA and CDR2 FQGNSA. The CDR3 loop reads CASTLTGRTEAFF. As DNA, the CDR3 is TGTGCCAGCACCCTGACAGGGAGAACTGAAGCTTTCTTT.

A single count supports this clone. The gene calls are TRBV6-5 and TRBJ2-1; D is possibly TRBD2 (7 bases). V lost 6 bases to trimming and J lost 4 bases, with 10 bases between them. CDR1 and CDR2 from the germline V gene are MNHEY and SVGAGI. The CDR3 contains 13 residues. The CDR3 loop reads CASRRGLYNEQFF. CDR3 bases: TGTGCCAGCAGGCGGGGGCTATACAATGAGCAGTTCTTC.

The V gene is TRBV10-3, the J gene TRBJ1-2; TRBD1 aligns across 9 bases. V was clipped by 3 bases and J by 2 bases; unmatched bases: 10. This CDR3 is 17 amino acids long. Germline V gene data show CDR1 as ENHRY and CDR2 as SYGVKD. CDR3 amino acids: CAISDPKAGQGNYGYTF. DNA of the CDR3: TGTGCCATCAGTGACCCGAAAGCTGGACAGGGGAACTATGGCTACACCTTC.